Described below is a single TCR beta chain sequence and its context. In the original workflow: Nucleated cell counts were estimated from reference gene primer amplification. Only in-frame clones appear in the TCRdb table, and some are missing; sequencing was by immunoSEQ multiplex PCR. V and J calls and clone size are as listed in that table; D and trimming were resolved from the DNA. Of about half a million clones listed, roughly 89% were seen once; the top ten hold roughly 1%. The source of the sample is a study of blood T cell repertoires in COVID-19. Study details: Samples taken during acute and convalescent COVID-19 were collected in the United States, Italy and Spain. Nucleic acid was either cDNA or gDNA, and it came from T cells, B-cell-depleted T cells, or PBMCs.

This TCR came from a man between 18 and 35 years old with COVID-19, enrolled during active disease. Sequencing was done on a sample of peripheral blood.

The CDR3 coding sequence is TGTGCCTGGACTAGCACCAGCTCCTACGAGCAGTACTTC. Protein sequence: CAWTSTSSYEQYF. The chain employs TRBV30 and TRBJ2-7; a weak D match, TRBD2 (5 bases). CDR1 is GTSNPN and CDR2 is SVGIG in the germline V gene (reference sequence). This CDR3 contains 13 residues. V lost 4 bases and J lost 0, with 10 bases in between.